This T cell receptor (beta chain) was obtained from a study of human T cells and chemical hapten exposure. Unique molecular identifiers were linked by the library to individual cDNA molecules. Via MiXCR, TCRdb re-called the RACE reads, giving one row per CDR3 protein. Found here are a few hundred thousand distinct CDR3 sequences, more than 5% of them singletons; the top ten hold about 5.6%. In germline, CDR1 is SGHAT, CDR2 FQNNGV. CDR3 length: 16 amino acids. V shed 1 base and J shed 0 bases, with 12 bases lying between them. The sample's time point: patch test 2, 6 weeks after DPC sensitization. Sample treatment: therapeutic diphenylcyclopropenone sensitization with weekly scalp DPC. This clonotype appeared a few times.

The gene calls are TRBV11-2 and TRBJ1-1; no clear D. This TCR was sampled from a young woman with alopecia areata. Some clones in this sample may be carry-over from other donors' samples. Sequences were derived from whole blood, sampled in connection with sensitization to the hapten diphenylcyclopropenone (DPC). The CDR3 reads CASSLGRTTLNTEAFF. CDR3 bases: TGTGCCAGCAGCTTAGGTCGAACTACCTTGAACACTGAAGCTTTCTTT.